One sample yielded the 12 T cell receptor beta chains listed below, sequenced in a study of breast tumors, draining lymph nodes, adjacent tissues. Breast cancer patients provided tissue from their axillary draining lymph nodes. Each CDR3 protein gets one entry after TCRdb re-called the multiplex PCR reads with MiXCR. Found here are approximately 300,000 distinct CDR3 sequences, 30% to 35% of them singletons; the top ten hold more than 0.95%. What was sequenced was axillary lymph node tissue. These receptors were collected from a female donor with breast cancer. Some clones in this sample may be carry-over from other donors' samples.

This clonotype appeared many times. This rearrangement joins TRBV7-9 to TRBJ2-1; TRBD2 agrees at 13 bases. The ends lost 5 bases at V and 6 bases at J; junction bases unmatched: 7. This CDR3 is 16 amino acids long. The germline V gene encodes CDR1 SEHNR and CDR2 FQNEAQ (reference sequence). The CDR3 coding sequence is TGTGCCAGCAGCGTACTAGCGGGAGGGTTGAGCAATGAGCAGTTCTTC. Protein sequence: CASSVLAGGLSNEQFF.

The table lists this clonotype with a few counts. V usage is TRBV6-4 and J usage is TRBJ2-1, with 11 bases aligning to TRBD2. Germline loops: CDR1 MRHNA, CDR2 SNTAGT. V lost 8 bases, J lost 7 bases, and 7 bases stayed unmatched. The length of the CDR3 is 14 residues. CDR3 region: CASSPLAGVNEQFF. The CDR3 DNA follows: TGTGCCAGCTCACCACTAGCGGGAGTAAATGAGCAGTTCTTC.

The chain couples TRBV10-3 to TRBJ2-7; 7 bases are shared with TRBD1. The CDR3 has 15 amino acids. The J segment lost 3 bases and the V segment lost 0 bases, leaving 5 bases of the junction unmatched. Germline CDR1 reads ENHRY; CDR2 reads SYGVKD. The CDR3 sequence: CAISESGQNVYEQYF. CDR3 nucleotide sequence: TGTGCCATCAGTGAGTCGGGACAGAACGTCTACGAGCAGTACTTC.

The CDR3 DNA is TGTGCCAGCACCCGAATCACAGGGGGCGCAGGGGCCAACGTCCTGACTTTC. Amino acids: CASTRITGGAGANVLTF. The chain recombines TRBV2 with TRBJ2-6; 9 bases are a match to TRBD1. This CDR3 has 17 amino acids. V lost 7 bases, J lost 4 bases, and 11 bases stayed unmatched. Germline assignment: CDR1 SNHLY and CDR2 FYNNEI.

In its sample, this clonotype was seen many times. DNA of the CDR3: TGCGCCAGCAGCCAGACAGGGGGCCGGCAGTACTTC. Translating it yields CASSQTGGRQYF. The chain recombines TRBV4-3 with TRBJ2-7; 10 bases are a match to TRBD1. V dropped 3 bases and J dropped 9; count of bases not matched to a gene: 2. The CDR3 runs 12 residues. The germline V gene encodes CDR1 LGHNA and CDR2 YSLEER.

This clonotype was found many times. CDR3 in DNA: TGTGCCAGCAGTAGGACGGGGCAGGAGACCCAGTACTTC. Its protein is CASSRTGQETQYF. The chain is built from TRBV2 and TRBJ2-5; D possibly matches TRBD1 or TRBD2 (5 bases each). The CDR3 runs to 13 residues. V lost 5 bases and J lost 5, with 12 bases in between. The germline gives CDR1 SNHLY, CDR2 FYNNEI.

The table lists this clonotype with many counts. This chain joins TRBV7-9 and TRBJ1-1; tentatively, D is TRBD1 (5 bases). The CDR3 contains 13 residues. Trimming removed 5 bases at V and 5 bases at J, with 12 bases between. Per the germline V gene, CDR1 is SEHNR and CDR2 is FQNEAQ (reference sequence). CDR3 region: CASSRGGGTEAFF. DNA of the CDR3: TGTGCCAGCAGCCGGGGGGGAGGAACTGAAGCTTTCTTT.

This clonotype was observed at least ten times. The chain has TRBV7-8 and TRBJ2-4, with D perhaps being TRBD1 or TRBD2 (5 bases each). Trimming removed 5 bases at V and 7 bases at J, with 18 bases between. This CDR3 comprises 15 residues. CDR1 is SGHVS, CDR2 FQNEAQ, per germline. DNA for the CDR3: TGTGCCAGCAGCCTGACTGGGGGTGTACCGAACATTCAGTACTTC. It encodes CASSLTGGVPNIQYF.

In its sample, this clonotype was seen many times. J is TRBJ2-7 and V is TRBV14; 8 bases align to TRBD2. The CDR3 loop spans 14 amino acids. Losses at the gene ends were 4 bases for V and 4 bases for J; bases not matched to a gene: 6. Looked up from germline, CDR1 is SGHDN and CDR2 is FVKESK. The CDR3 sequence: CASSPSGRRYEQYF. The CDR3 bases are TGTGCCAGCAGCCCGAGCGGGAGAAGATACGAGCAGTACTTC.

This clonotype was recorded at least ten times. This sequence joins TRBV5-4 and TRBJ2-1, with a possible D match to TRBD2 (6 bases). V was pared by 1 base and J by 4 bases, with 9 bases between. The CDR3 is 14 amino acids. Germline CDR1 SGHNT, CDR2 YYREEE (reference sequence). The CDR3 coding sequence is TGTGCCAGCAGCTTGCGTCGGGGGTACAATGAGCAGTTCTTC. Its translation is CASSLRRGYNEQFF.

This clonotype was recorded at least ten times. This sequence joins TRBV15 and TRBJ2-1; TRBD1 matches at 8 bases. The germline CDR1 and CDR2 sequences are LNHNV and YYDKDF (reference sequence). The V segment lost 3 bases and the J segment 6 bases; nucleotides outside the gene matches: 10. The CDR3 contains 16 residues. In DNA form, the CDR3 reads TGTGCCACCAGCAGCGCTGACAGGGGCAAGGGCAATGAGCAGTTCTTC. Translated: CATSSADRGKGNEQFF.

V usage is TRBV12-3 or TRBV12-4 and J usage is TRBJ2-7; 9 nucleotides align to TRBD1. V dropped 6 bases and J dropped 5; count of bases not matched to a gene: 8. This CDR3 region has 14 residues. CDR3 residues: CASSHEGTGNEQYF. For the CDR3, the DNA is TGTGCCAGCAGCCACGAGGGGACAGGGAACGAGCAGTACTTC.